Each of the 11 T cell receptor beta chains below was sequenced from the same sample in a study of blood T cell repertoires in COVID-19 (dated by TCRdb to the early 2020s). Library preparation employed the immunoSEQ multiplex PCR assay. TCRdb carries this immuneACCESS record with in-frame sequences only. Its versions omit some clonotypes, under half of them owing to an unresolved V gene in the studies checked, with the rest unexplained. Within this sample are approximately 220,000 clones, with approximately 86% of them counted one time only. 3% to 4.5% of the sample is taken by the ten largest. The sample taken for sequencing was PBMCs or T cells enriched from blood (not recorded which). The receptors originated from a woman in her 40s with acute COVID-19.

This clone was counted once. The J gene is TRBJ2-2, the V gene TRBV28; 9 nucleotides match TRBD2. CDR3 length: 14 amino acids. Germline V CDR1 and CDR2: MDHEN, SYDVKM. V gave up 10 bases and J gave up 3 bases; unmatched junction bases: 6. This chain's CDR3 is CAIAREGDTGELFF. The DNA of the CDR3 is TGTGCCATCGCGCGGGAGGGGGACACCGGGGAGCTGTTTTTT.

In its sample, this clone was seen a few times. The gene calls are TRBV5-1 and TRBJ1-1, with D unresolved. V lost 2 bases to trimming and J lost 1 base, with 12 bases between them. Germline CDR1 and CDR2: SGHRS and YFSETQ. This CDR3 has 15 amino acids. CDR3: CASSFLAIKNTEAFF. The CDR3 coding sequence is TGCGCCAGCAGCTTCTTGGCCATCAAGAACACTGAAGCTTTCTTT.

The CDR3 coding sequence is TGTGCCAGCAGCTTAGGTGGCGGGCCTTTCACAGATACGCAGTATTTT. This gives the protein CASSLGGGPFTDTQYF. The gene calls are TRBV11-2 and TRBJ2-3, with a weak D call TRBD2 (5 bases). Germline CDR1 reads SGHAT; CDR2 reads FQNNGV. The CDR3 contains 16 residues. V shed 1 base and J shed 2 bases, with 13 bases lying between them.

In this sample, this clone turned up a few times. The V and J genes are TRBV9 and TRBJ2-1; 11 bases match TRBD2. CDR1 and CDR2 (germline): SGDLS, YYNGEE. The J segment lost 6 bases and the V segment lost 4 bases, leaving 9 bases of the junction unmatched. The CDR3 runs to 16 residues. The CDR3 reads CASSPLLAGGGNEQFF. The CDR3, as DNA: TGTGCCAGCAGCCCCCTTTTAGCGGGAGGGGGCAATGAGCAGTTCTTC.

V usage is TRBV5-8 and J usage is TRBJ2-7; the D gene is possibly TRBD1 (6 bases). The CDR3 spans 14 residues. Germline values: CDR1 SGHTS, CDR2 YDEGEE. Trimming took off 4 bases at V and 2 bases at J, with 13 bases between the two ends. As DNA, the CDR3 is TGTGCCAGCAGCCTCGGACAGACCCCCTACGAGCAGTACTTC. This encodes CASSLGQTPYEQYF.

CDR3 bases: TGCGCCAGCAGACCCAGGGAGGGTCAGCCCCAGCATTTT. Amino acid sequence: CASRPREGQPQHF. The chain has TRBV10-2 and TRBJ1-5, with a possible D match to TRBD1 (5 bases). This CDR3 has 13 residues. In germline, CDR1 is WSHSY, CDR2 SAAADI. The ends were cut back, 6 bases at V and 6 bases at J, with 12 bases in the middle.

Here the CDR3 DNA reads TGTGCCAGTAGTATAGCTCCGGGACAGGGACTAAACATTCAGTACTTC. Amino acids: CASSIAPGQGLNIQYF. The chain employs TRBV19 and TRBJ2-4; 9 positions match TRBD1. Germline loops: CDR1 LNHDA, CDR2 SQIVND (reference sequence). This CDR3 is 16 amino acids long. J was trimmed by 6 bases and V by 1 base; bases with no gene match: 7.

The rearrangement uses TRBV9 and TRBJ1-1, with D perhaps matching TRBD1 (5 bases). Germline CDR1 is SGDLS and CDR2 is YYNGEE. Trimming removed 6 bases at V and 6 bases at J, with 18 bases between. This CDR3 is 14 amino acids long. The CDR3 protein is CASNGGWGDSEAFF. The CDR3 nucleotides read TGTGCCAGCAACGGTGGGTGGGGGGACTCTGAAGCTTTCTTT.

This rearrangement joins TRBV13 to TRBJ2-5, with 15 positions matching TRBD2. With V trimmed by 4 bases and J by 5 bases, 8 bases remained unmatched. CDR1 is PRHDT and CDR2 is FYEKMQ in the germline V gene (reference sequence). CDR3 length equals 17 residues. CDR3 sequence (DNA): TGTGCCAGCAGCTCCCGGACTAGCGGGAGGGCCGGGGAGACCCAGTACTTC. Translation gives CASSSRTSGRAGETQYF.

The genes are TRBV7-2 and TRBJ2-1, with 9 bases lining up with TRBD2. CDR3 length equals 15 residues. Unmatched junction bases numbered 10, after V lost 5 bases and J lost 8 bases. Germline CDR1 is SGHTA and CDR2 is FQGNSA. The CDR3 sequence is CASSPLAGPTHEQFF. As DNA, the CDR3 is TGTGCCAGCAGCCCCCTAGCGGGGCCTACGCATGAGCAGTTCTTC.

CDR3 amino acids: CASSVERSSYNEQFF. CDR3 coding DNA: TGTGCCAGCAGCGTGGAAAGGAGCTCCTACAATGAGCAGTTCTTC. The chain uses TRBV9 and TRBJ2-1; D is uncertain. Trimming took 2 bases from V and 0 from J, leaving 9 bases between them. This CDR3 contains 15 residues. Germline lookup yields CDR1 SGDLS and CDR2 YYNGEE.